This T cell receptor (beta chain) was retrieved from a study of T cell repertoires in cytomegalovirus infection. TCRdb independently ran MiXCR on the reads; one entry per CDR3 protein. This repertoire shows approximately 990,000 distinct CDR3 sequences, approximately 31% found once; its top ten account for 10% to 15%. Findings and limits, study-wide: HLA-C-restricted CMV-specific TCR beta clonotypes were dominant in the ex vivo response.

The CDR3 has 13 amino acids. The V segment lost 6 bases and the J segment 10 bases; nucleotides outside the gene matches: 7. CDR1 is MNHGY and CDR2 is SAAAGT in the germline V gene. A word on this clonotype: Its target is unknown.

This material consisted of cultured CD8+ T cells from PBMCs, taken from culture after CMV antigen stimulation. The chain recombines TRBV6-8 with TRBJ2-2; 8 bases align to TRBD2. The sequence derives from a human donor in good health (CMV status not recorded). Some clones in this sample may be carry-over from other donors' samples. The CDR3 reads CASRNGGAPELFF. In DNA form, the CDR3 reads TGTGCCAGCAGAAACGGGGGGGCCCCGGAGCTGTTTTTT.